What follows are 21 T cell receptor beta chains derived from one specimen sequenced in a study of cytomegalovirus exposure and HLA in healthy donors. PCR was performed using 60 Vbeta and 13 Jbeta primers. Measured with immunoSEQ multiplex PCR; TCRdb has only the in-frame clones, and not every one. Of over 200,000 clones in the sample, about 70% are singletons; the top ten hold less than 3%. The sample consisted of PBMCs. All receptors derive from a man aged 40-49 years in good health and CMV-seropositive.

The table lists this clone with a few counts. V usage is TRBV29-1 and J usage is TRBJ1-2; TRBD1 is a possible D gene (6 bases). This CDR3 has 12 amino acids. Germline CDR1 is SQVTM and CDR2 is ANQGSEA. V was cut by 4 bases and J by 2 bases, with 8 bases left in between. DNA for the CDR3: TGCAGCGTTGGGGACATCAACTATGGCTACACCTTC. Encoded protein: CSVGDINYGYTF.

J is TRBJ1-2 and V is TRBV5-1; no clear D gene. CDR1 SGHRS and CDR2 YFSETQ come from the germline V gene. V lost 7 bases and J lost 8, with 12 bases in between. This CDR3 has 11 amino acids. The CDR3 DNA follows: TGCGCCAGCGGGGAGGCTTCCGGCTACACCTTC. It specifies CASGEASGYTF.

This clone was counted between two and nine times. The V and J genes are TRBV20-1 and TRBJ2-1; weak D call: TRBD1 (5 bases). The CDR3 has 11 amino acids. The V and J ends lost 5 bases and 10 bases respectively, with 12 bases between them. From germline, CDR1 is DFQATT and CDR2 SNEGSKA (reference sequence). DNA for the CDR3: TGCAGTGCTCACCGACAGACCGAGCAGTTCTTC. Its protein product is CSAHRQTEQFF.

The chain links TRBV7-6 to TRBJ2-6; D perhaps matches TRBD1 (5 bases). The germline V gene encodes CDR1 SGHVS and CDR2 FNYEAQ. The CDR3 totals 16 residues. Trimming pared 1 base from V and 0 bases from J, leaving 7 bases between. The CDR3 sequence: CASSLGGGSGANVLTF. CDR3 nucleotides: TGTGCCAGCAGCTTAGGGGGCGGCTCTGGGGCCAACGTCCTGACTTTC.

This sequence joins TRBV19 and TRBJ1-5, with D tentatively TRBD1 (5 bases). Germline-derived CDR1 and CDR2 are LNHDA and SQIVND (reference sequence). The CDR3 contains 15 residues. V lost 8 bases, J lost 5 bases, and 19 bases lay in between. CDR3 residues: CASGGGLIAHQPQHF. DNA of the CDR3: TGTGCCAGTGGGGGGGGACTTATCGCGCATCAGCCCCAGCATTTT.

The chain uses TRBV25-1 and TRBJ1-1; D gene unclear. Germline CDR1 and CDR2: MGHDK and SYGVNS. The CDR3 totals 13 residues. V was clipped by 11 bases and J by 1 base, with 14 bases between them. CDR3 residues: CASTGRRNTEAFF. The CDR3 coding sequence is TGTGCCTCAACGGGAAGGAGGAACACTGAAGCTTTCTTT.

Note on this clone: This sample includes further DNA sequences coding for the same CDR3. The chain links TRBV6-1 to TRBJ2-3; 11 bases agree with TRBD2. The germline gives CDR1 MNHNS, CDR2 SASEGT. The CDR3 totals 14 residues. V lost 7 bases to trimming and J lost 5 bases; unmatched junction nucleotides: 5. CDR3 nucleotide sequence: TGTGCCAGCAATAGCGGGGGGGCTGTAGATACGCAGTATTTT. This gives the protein CASNSGGAVDTQYF.

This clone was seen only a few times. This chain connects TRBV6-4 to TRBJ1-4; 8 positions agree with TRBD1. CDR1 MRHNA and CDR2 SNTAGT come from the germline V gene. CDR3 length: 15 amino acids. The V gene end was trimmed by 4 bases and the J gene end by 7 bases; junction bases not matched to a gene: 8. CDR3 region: CASSAQGAIGEKLFF. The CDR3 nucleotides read TGTGCCAGCAGTGCGCAGGGGGCGATAGGTGAAAAACTGTTTTTT.

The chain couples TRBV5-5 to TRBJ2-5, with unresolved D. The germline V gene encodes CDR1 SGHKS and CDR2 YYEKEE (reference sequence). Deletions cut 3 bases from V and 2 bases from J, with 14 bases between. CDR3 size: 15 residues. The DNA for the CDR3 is TGTGCCAGCAGCTCCTGGATCGGGTCTCAAGAGACCCAGTACTTC. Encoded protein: CASSSWIGSQETQYF. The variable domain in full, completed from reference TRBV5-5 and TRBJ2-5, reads DAGVTQSPTHLIKTRGQQVTLRCSPISGHKSVSWYQQVLGQGPQFIFQYYEKEERGRGNFPDRFSARQFPNYSSELNVNALLLGDSALYLCASSSWIGSQETQYFGPGTRLLVL.

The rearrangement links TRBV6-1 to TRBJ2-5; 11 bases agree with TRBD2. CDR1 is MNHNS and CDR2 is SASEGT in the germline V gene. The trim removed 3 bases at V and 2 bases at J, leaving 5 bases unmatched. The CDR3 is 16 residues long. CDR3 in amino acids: CASSDLLAGVQETQYF. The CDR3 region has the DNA TGTGCCAGCAGTGACCTACTAGCGGGAGTTCAAGAGACCCAGTACTTC.

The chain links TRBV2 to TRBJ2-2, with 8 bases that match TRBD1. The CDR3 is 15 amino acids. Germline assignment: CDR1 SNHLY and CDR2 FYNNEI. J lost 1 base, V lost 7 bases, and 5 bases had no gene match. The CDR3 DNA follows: TGTGCCAGCACCGCGACAGGGGTGAACACCGGGGAGCTGTTTTTT. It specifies CASTATGVNTGELFF.

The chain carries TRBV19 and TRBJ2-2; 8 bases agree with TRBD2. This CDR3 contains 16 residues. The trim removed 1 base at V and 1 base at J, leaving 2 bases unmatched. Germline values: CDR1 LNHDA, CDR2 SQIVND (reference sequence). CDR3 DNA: TGTGCCAGTAGTATAGGGACTAGCTTGAACACCGGGGAGCTGTTTTTT. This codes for CASSIGTSLNTGELFF.

CDR3 loop: CASSLGAGGTDTQYF. The CDR3 DNA is TGCGCCAGCAGCTTGGGAGCGGGGGGAACTGATACGCAGTATTTT. The chain employs TRBV5-1 and TRBJ2-3; 9 bases fit TRBD2. V shed 0 bases and J 6 bases; nucleotides not matched to a gene: 5. Germline CDR1 and CDR2: SGHRS and YFSETQ. The CDR3 runs 15 residues.

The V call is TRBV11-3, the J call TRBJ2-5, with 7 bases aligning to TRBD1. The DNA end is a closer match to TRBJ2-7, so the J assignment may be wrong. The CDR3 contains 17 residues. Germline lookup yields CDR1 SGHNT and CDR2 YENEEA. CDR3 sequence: CASSSRTGQILSYEQYF. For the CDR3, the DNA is TGTGCCAGCAGCTCACGAACGGGACAGATTTTATCCTACGAGCAGTACTTC.

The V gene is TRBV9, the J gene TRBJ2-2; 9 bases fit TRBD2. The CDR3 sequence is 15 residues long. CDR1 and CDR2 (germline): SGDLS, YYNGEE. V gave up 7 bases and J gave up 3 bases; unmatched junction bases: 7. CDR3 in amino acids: CASSQRGDYTGELFF. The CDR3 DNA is TGTGCCAGCTCCCAGCGGGGGGACTACACCGGGGAGCTGTTTTTT.

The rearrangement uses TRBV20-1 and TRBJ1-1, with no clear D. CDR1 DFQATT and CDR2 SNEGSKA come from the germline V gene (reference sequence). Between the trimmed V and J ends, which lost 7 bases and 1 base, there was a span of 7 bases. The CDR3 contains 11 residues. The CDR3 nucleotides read TGCAGTGACATCAAGAACACTGAAGCTTTCTTT. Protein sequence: CSDIKNTEAFF.

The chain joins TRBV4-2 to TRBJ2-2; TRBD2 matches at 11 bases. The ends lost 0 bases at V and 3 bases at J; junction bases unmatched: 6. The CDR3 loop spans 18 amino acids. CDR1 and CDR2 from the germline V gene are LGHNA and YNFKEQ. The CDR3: CASSQDVAGGGDTGELFF. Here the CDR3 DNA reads TGTGCCAGCAGCCAAGACGTAGCGGGGGGGGGTGACACCGGGGAGCTGTTTTTT.

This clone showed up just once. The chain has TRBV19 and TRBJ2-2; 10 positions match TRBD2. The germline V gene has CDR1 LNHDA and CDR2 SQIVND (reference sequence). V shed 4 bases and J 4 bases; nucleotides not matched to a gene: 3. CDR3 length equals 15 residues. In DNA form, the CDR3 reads TGTGCCAGTAGTAGCGGACTAGCGGCCACCGGGGAGCTGTTTTTT. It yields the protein CASSSGLAATGELFF.

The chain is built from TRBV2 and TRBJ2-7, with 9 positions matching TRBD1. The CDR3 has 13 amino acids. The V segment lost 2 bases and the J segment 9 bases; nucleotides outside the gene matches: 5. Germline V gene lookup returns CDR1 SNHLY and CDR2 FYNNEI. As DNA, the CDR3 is TGTGCCAGCAGTGAAACAGGGGGCCTAGTGCAGTACTTC. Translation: CASSETGGLVQYF. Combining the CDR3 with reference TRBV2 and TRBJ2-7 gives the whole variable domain EPEVTQTPSHQVTQMGQEVILRCVPISNHLYFYWYRQILGQKVEFLVSFYNNEISEKSEIFDDQFSVERPDGSNFTLKIRSTKLEDSAMYFCASSETGGLVQYFGPGTRLTVT.

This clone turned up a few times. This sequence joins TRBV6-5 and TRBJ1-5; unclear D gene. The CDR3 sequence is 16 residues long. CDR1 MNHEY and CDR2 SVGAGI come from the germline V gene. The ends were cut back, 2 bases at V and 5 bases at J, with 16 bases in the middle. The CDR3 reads CASSYNFGAVDQPQHF. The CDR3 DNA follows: TGTGCCAGCAGTTACAATTTTGGTGCAGTCGATCAGCCCCAGCATTTT.

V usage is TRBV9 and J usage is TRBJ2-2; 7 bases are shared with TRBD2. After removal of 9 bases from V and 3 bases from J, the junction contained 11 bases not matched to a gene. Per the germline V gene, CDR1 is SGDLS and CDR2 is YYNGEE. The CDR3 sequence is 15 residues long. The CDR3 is CATKRGETHTGELFF. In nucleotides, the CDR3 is TGTGCCACCAAACGGGGGGAGACGCACACCGGGGAGCTGTTTTTT.